The present entry profiles one T cell receptor beta chain with its context. The source of the sample is a study of T cell changes during pregnancy in multiple sclerosis. Generated by immunoSEQ multiplex PCR, the TCRdb table keeps only in-frame clones and is missing some. The sample lists roughly 40,000 clones, 80% to 95% seen once, with 10% to 15% in the top ten. Trimming cost V 2 bases and J 4 bases, with 8 bases left between them. CDR3 size: 14 residues. Per the germline V gene, CDR1 is PRHDT and CDR2 is FYEKMQ (reference sequence). V gene TRBV13 combines with J gene TRBJ2-2, with D hard to call. This sequence originates from a female donor with multiple sclerosis, enrolled in a pregnancy study. Sequenced material: CD8+ T cells from peripheral blood mononuclear cells, taken in the first trimester of pregnancy. The CDR3: CASSLPGLTGELFF. The CDR3 DNA is TGTGCCAGCAGCTTACCAGGTCTCACCGGGGAGCTGTTTTTT.